Each of the 2 T cell receptor beta chains below was sequenced from the same sample in a study of blood T cell repertoires in COVID-19. Sequencing used immunoSEQ multiplex PCR; TCRdb keeps in-frame clones, though not all of them. The table has 100,000 or so clones, 91% seen once. The specimen sequenced was peripheral blood. The receptors here all came from a man younger than 35 with acute or convalescent COVID-19.

The rearrangement uses TRBV24-1 and TRBJ2-1, with 14 bases aligning to TRBD2. Germline V CDR1 and CDR2: KGHDR, SFDVKD. Germline trimming cut 1 base from V and 1 base from J; bases unmatched to any gene: 8. The CDR3 has 20 amino acids. The CDR3, as DNA: TGTGCCACCAGTGATTTCTCTGGGACTAGCGGGAGTAGATCCTACAATGAGCAGTTCTTC. Its translation: CATSDFSGTSGSRSYNEQFF.

The CDR3 is CASSHRSLGLSTGELFF. DNA for the CDR3: TGTGCCAGCAGCCACCGGAGCTTGGGGCTGAGCACCGGGGAGCTGTTTTTT. The rearrangement uses TRBV14 and TRBJ2-2, with D perhaps TRBD1 (5 bases). The V and J ends lost 3 bases and 4 bases respectively, with 18 bases between them. This CDR3 region has 17 residues. Germline CDR1 is SGHDN and CDR2 is FVKESK.